This T cell receptor beta chain was recorded in a study of cytomegalovirus exposure and HLA in healthy donors. This clone was detected only once. The primer mix had 60 Vbeta and 13 Jbeta primers. Clones were sequenced by immunoSEQ multiplex PCR, and TCRdb holds only the in-frame ones, with some missing. The data show about 170,000 clones, approximately 59% seen once. Germline V gene data show CDR1 as SNHLY and CDR2 as FYNNEI. V was trimmed by 2 bases and J by 6 bases, leaving 11 bases between them. This CDR3 comprises 14 residues. The V and J genes are TRBV2 and TRBJ2-1; the D gene is possibly TRBD1 (6 bases). Sequenced material: PBMCs. The source is a man in his forties in good health and CMV-seronegative. CDR3 residues: CASSEFLGGNEQFF. The DNA of the CDR3 is TGTGCCAGCAGTGAATTTCTAGGGGGCAATGAGCAGTTCTTC.